One and the same sample provided the 18 T cell receptor beta chains below, sequenced in a study of blood T cell repertoires in COVID-19. The protocol was immunoSEQ multiplex PCR, while the TCRdb copy is restricted to in-frame clones and leaves out a portion. This sample yields approximately 250,000 clones, of which roughly nine tenths are seen a single time; about 1.7% belongs to the top ten. Sequencing used peripheral blood. The receptors come from a woman in her sixties who had recovered from COVID-19.

The rearrangement links TRBV5-1 to TRBJ2-1; the D gene is possibly TRBD1 (5 bases). The V gene lost 4 bases and the J gene lost 8 bases, with 16 bases spanning the gap. The germline V gene encodes CDR1 SGHRS and CDR2 YFSETQ. The CDR3 contains 14 residues. CDR3 sequence: CASSPRKGIDEQFF. CDR3 bases: TGCGCCAGCAGCCCCCGGAAGGGGATCGATGAGCAGTTCTTC.

This clone was seen only once. The rearrangement joins TRBV3-1 (or the pseudogene TRBV3-2) to TRBJ2-5, with 10 bases fitting TRBD2. The V gene's germline CDR1 is LGHDT and CDR2 YNNKEL (reference sequence). This CDR3 comprises 17 residues. V gave up 0 bases and J gave up 5 bases; unmatched junction bases: 9. CDR3 sequence: CASSQDAPAGGAETQYF. The CDR3 coding sequence is TGTGCCAGCAGCCAAGATGCTCCAGCGGGGGGGGCGGAGACCCAGTACTTC.

This clone showed up just once. The V and J genes are TRBV28 and TRBJ1-2, with 7 positions matching TRBD1. The CDR3 is 15 residues long. Looked up from germline, CDR1 is MDHEN and CDR2 is SYDVKM. The V segment lost 5 bases and the J segment 2 bases; nucleotides outside the gene matches: 8. CDR3 coding DNA: TGTGCCAGCAGTCGGAACGGACAGGAGAACTATGGCTACACCTTC. It specifies CASSRNGQENYGYTF.

This sequence joins TRBV7-2 and TRBJ2-5; possibly TRBD2 for D (7 bases). Germline CDR1 SGHTA, CDR2 FQGNSA. The CDR3 sequence is 17 residues long. V lost 1 base and J 1 base, leaving 16 bases between the germline ends. The CDR3 here is CASSLDSSGGLQETQYF. The CDR3 DNA follows: TGTGCCAGCAGCTTAGACTCCTCCGGGGGGCTCCAAGAGACCCAGTACTTC.

V is TRBV15 and J is TRBJ2-1; 7 bases line up with TRBD1. V was clipped by 1 base and J by 9 bases; unmatched bases: 6. Germline CDR1 LNHNV, CDR2 YYDKDF (reference sequence). CDR3 length: 14 amino acids. CDR3 sequence reads: CATSRVTGASEQFF. The CDR3 region has the DNA TGTGCCACCAGCAGAGTAACAGGGGCTAGTGAGCAGTTCTTC.

The chain uses TRBV7-2 and TRBJ2-5; 9 nucleotides agree with TRBD2. With V trimmed by 5 bases and J by 5 bases, 15 bases remained unmatched. The CDR3 length is 17 residues. The germline V gene has CDR1 SGHTA and CDR2 FQGNSA. CDR3 DNA: TGTGCCAGCAGCCACCCTCGGGGCGGGGGGGTCCGGGAGACCCAGTACTTC. Amino acid sequence: CASSHPRGGGVRETQYF.

The chain recombines TRBV9 with TRBJ1-6, with a possible D match to TRBD1 (6 bases). V lost 0 bases to trimming and J lost 2 bases, with 12 bases between them. This CDR3 has 17 residues. Germline V gives CDR1 SGDLS, CDR2 YYNGEE. CDR3 amino acids: CASSVGGGATYNSPLHF. In DNA form, the CDR3 reads TGTGCCAGCAGCGTAGGTGGGGGGGCAACCTATAATTCACCCCTCCACTTT.

The V gene is TRBV19, the J gene TRBJ2-3, with TRBD1 matching 8 bases. This CDR3 is 15 amino acids long. The germline V gene has CDR1 LNHDA and CDR2 SQIVND (reference sequence). V shed 3 bases and J 6 bases; nucleotides not matched to a gene: 8. The CDR3: CASSIGTGRHDTQYF. Here the CDR3 DNA reads TGTGCCAGTAGTATTGGGACAGGTCGCCATGATACGCAGTATTTT.

The gene calls are TRBV7-2 and TRBJ2-1, with 10 bases that match TRBD2. This CDR3 has 15 amino acids. Germline V gives CDR1 SGHTA, CDR2 FQGNSA. Losses at the gene ends were 5 bases for V and 10 bases for J; bases not matched to a gene: 11. In DNA form, the CDR3 reads TGTGCCAGCAGCCCCCGGGGAGCGGGGGGGTACGAGCAGTTCTTC. Protein: CASSPRGAGGYEQFF.

The chain uses TRBV9 and TRBJ2-7; 7 nucleotides match TRBD1. This CDR3 has 14 residues. With V trimmed by 4 bases and J by 6 bases, 10 bases remained unmatched. Per the germline V gene, CDR1 is SGDLS and CDR2 is YYNGEE. The CDR3 sequence is CASSTLGQVVEQYF. DNA of the CDR3: TGTGCCAGCAGCACCCTCGGACAGGTTGTCGAGCAGTACTTC.

CDR3 DNA sequence: TGTGCCAGCAGCTTGTATCCTGGACAGGGGGTTTTCAAAAACATTCAGTACTTC. Amino acid sequence: CASSLYPGQGVFKNIQYF. The rearrangement joins TRBV7-9 to TRBJ2-4; the match to TRBD1 covers 10 bases. Germline loops: CDR1 SEHNR, CDR2 FQNEAQ (reference sequence). This CDR3 contains 18 residues. J was trimmed by 3 bases and V by 3 bases; bases with no gene match: 11. Supplemented by reference TRBV7-9 and TRBJ2-4, the full variable domain reads DTGVSQNPRHKITKRGQNVTFRCDPISEHNRLYWYRQTLGQGPEFLTYFQNEAQLEKSRLLSDRFSAERPKGSFSTLEIQRTEQGDSAMYLCASSLYPGQGVFKNIQYFGAGTRLSVL.

The CDR3 sequence is CASSEMGPYNSPLHF. The CDR3 bases are TGTGCCAGCAGTGAAATGGGGCCCTATAATTCACCCCTCCACTTT. V is TRBV2 and J is TRBJ1-6, with D possibly matching TRBD1 (5 bases). In germline, CDR1 is SNHLY, CDR2 FYNNEI. V gave up 2 bases and J gave up 2 bases, with 7 bases separating them. The CDR3 totals 15 residues. Variable domain in full (rest from reference TRBV2 and TRBJ1-6): EPEVTQTPSHQVTQMGQEVILRCVPISNHLYFYWYRQILGQKVEFLVSFYNNEISEKSEIFDDQFSVERPDGSNFTLKIRSTKLEDSAMYFCASSEMGPYNSPLHFGNGTRLTVT.

This chain links TRBV6-1 with TRBJ1-4; TRBD1 matches 10 bases. The CDR3 sequence is 15 residues long. Trimming took 3 bases from V and 8 from J; bases not matched to a gene: 6. CDR1 MNHNS and CDR2 SASEGT come from the germline V gene. The CDR3 region is CASSEFRTGGEKLFF. The CDR3 DNA sequence: TGTGCCAGCAGTGAGTTTAGGACAGGGGGAGAAAAACTGTTTTTT.

This chain connects TRBV9 to TRBJ2-2, with D possibly being TRBD1 (5 bases). The V gene lost 0 bases and the J gene lost 0 bases, with 9 bases spanning the gap. Germline CDR1 SGDLS, CDR2 YYNGEE. The length of the CDR3 is 16 residues. CDR3 sequence (DNA): TGTGCCAGCAGCGTAGTGTTGACAGCGAACACCGGGGAGCTGTTTTTT. This sequence encodes CASSVVLTANTGELFF. Looking up the rest from reference TRBV9 and TRBJ2-2 gives the full variable domain: DSGVTQTPKHLITATGQRVTLRCSPRSGDLSVYWYQQSLDQGLQFLIQYYNGEERAKGNILERFSAQQFPDLHSELNLSSLELGDSALYFCASSVVLTANTGELFFGEGSRLTVL.

In nucleotides, the CDR3 is TGTGCCAGCAGCTTTACCGGGACAGGTGACTACGAGCAGTACTTC. This translates into CASSFTGTGDYEQYF. The gene calls are TRBV7-2 and TRBJ2-7; 8 nucleotides match TRBD1. Losses at the gene ends were 3 bases for V and 3 bases for J; bases not matched to a gene: 7. CDR3 length equals 15 residues. The germline V gene encodes CDR1 SGHTA and CDR2 FQGNSA.

The CDR3 spells CASSLSPVDRGYEQYF. The DNA for the CDR3 is TGTGCCAGCAGCCTCTCCCCGGTCGACAGGGGCTACGAGCAGTACTTC. J is TRBJ2-7 and V is TRBV3-1 (or the pseudogene TRBV3-2); 8 nucleotides agree with TRBD1. Germline V lookup: CDR1 LGHDT, CDR2 YNNKEL (reference sequence). V lost 4 bases and J lost 3; bases outside the gene matches: 11. This CDR3 spans 16 amino acids.

The J gene is TRBJ2-1, the V gene TRBV6-5, with 9 bases fitting TRBD2. The CDR3 runs 15 residues. Germline CDR1 MNHEY, CDR2 SVGAGI. Trimming removed 4 bases from V and 10 bases from J; junction bases left unmatched: 11. DNA for the CDR3: TGTGCCAGCAGTTTGTCTAGCGGGGCGACGGGGGAGCAGTTCTTC. As protein: CASSLSSGATGEQFF.

Only a few counts were recorded for this clone. In DNA form, the CDR3 reads TGTGCCAGCAGCTTAAACAGGGAAGTGAGGCCTGGAAACACCATATATTTT. This translates into CASSLNREVRPGNTIYF. V usage is TRBV7-9 and J usage is TRBJ1-3; TRBD1 is a possible D gene (6 bases). Between the trimmed V and J ends, which lost 2 bases and 2 bases, there was a span of 16 bases. The CDR3 has 17 residues. Germline V gene data show CDR1 as SEHNR and CDR2 as FQNEAQ (reference sequence).